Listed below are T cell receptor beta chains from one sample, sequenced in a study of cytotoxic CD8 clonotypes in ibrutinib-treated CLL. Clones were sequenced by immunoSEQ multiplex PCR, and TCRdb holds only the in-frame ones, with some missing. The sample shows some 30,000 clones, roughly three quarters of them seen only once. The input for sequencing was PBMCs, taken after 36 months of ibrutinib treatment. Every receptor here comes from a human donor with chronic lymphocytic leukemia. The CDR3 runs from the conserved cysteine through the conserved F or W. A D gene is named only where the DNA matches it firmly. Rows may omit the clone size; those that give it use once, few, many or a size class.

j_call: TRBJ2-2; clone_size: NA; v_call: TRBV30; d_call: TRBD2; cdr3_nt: TGTGCCTGGAGTGTACCGGCGGGGGGGCCCGGGGAGCTGTTTTTT; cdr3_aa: CAWSVPAGGPGELFF
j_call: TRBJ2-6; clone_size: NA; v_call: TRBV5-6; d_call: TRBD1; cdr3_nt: TGTGCCAGCAGCACCAACGGGCAGGGGGTGTCTGGGGCCAACGTCCTGACTTTC; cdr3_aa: CASSTNGQGVSGANVLTF
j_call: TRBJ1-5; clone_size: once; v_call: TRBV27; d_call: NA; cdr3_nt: TGTGCCAGCAGTCCCCAGGGAGGTCAGCCCCAGCATTTT; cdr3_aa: CASSPQGGQPQHF
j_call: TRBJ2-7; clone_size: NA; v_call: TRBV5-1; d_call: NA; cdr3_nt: TGCGCCAGCAGCCAAGATAACAGGGACTACGAGCAGTACTTC; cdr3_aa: CASSQDNRDYEQYF
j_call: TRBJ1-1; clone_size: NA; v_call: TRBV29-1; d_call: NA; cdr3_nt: TGCAGCGGCCACTTCTTACTAAGTGGGGCTTTCTTT; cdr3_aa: CSGHFLLSGAFF
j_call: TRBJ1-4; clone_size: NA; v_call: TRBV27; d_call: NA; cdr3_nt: TGTGCCAGCAGACTACAGGGAGTTAATGAAAAACTGTTTTTT; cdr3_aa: CASRLQGVNEKLFF
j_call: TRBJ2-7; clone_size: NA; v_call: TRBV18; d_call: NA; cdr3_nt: TGTGCCAGCTCACCAGGGGCATACGAGCAGTACTTC; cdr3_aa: CASSPGAYEQYF
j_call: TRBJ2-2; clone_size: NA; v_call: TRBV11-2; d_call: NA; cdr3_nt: TGTGCCAGCAGCGGACAGCCGAACACCGGGGAGCTGTTTTTT; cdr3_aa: CASSGQPNTGELFF
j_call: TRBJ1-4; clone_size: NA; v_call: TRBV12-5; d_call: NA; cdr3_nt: TGTGCTAGTGGTTTGGTAGCGGGGTTCTTGACTTCAGCTAATGAAAAACTGTTTTTT; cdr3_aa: CASGLVAGFLTSANEKLFF
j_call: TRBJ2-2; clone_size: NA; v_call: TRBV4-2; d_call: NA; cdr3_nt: TGTGCCAGCAGCCAGGATACAGGGAACACCGGGGAGCTGTTTTTT; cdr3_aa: CASSQDTGNTGELFF
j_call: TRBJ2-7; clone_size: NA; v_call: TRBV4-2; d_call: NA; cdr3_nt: TGTGCCAGCAGCCAAGATCCTCCCGGACCCTCCTACGAGCAGTACTTC; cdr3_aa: CASSQDPPGPSYEQYF
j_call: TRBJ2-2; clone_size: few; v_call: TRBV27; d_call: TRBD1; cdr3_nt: TGTGCCAGCAGGAGACAGGGTCCCTCAAGCGGGGAGCTGTTTTTT; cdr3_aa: CASRRQGPSSGELFF
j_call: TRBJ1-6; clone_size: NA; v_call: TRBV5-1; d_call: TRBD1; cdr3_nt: TGCGCCAGCAGCTTGGAACAGGGGGCAAAAAATTCACCCCTCCACTTT; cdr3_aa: CASSLEQGAKNSPLHF
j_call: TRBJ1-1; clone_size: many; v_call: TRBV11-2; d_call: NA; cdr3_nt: TGTGCCAGCAGCTTACGCAGGATAGGCACTGAAGCTTTCTTT; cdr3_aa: CASSLRRIGTEAFF
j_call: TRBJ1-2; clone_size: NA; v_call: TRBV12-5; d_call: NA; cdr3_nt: TGTGCTAGTGGTTTCTCGGTCCCCACTACTGATCGGGATGGCTACACCTTC; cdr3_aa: CASGFSVPTTDRDGYTF
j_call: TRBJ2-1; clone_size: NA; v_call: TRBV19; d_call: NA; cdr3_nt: TGTGCCAGTACCGCCTCACGGGCAGGCTTTGAGCAGTTCTTC; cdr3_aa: CASTASRAGFEQFF
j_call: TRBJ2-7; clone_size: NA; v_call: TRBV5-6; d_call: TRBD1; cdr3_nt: TGTGCCAGCAGCTTGGCCGTAGGGACAGGGGCCTACGAGCAGTACTTC; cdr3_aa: CASSLAVGTGAYEQYF
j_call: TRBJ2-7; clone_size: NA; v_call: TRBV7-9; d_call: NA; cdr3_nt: TGTGCCAGCAGCTTAGCTTTTTCCCACGAGCAGTACTTC; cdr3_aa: CASSLAFSHEQYF
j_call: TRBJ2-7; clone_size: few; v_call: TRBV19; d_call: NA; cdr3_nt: TGTGCCACCCCTGGCAGAGGGGACTTC; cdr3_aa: CATPGRGDF
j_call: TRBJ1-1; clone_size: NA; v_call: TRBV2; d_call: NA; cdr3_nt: TGTGCCAGCAGTGTAGGAACTGAAGCTTTCTTT; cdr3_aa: CASSVGTEAFF
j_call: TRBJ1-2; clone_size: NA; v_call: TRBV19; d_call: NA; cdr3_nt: TGTGCCAGTCGCGCTGGGACGCACTATGGCTACACCTTC; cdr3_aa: CASRAGTHYGYTF
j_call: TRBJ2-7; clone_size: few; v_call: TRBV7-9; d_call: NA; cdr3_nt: TGTGCCAGCAGCTTAATGACCTACGAGCAGTACTTC; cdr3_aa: CASSLMTYEQYF
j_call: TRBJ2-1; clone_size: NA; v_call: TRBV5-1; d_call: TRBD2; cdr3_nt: TGCGCCAGCAGCCCGCAACTAGCGGGGGGTTACAATGAGCAGTTCTTC; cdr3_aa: CASSPQLAGGYNEQFF
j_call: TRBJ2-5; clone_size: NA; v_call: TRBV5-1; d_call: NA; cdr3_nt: TGCGCCAGCAGCCCAGGGTTCCAAGAGACCCAGTACTTC; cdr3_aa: CASSPGFQETQYF
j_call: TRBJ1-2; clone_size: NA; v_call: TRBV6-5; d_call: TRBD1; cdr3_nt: TGTGCCTGCGGGACAGCTCCTAACTATGGCTACACCTTC; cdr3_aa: CACGTAPNYGYTF
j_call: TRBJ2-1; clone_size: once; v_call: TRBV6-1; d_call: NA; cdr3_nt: TGTGCCAGCAGTGAAGGAAGGGTATTTCAGTTCTTC; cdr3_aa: CASSEGRVFQFF
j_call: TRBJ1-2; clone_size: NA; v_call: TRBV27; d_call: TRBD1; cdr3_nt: TGTGCCAGCAGGGACCGCGGGGACAGCCCATCTACTAACTATGGCTACACCTTC; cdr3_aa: CASRDRGDSPSTNYGYTF
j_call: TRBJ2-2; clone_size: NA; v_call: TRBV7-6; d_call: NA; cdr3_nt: TGTGCCAGCAGCTTCCGTGAGACCGGGGAGCTGTTTTTT; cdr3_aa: CASSFRETGELFF
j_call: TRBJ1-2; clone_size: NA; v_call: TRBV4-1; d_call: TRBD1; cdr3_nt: TGCGCCAGCAGCCAGCACAGGGGAGGACAGAACTATGGCTACACCTTC; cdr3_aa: CASSQHRGGQNYGYTF
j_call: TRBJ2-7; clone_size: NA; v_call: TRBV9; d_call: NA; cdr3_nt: TGTGCCAGCAGCCCACAGGGAGGTTACGAGCAGTACTTC; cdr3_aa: CASSPQGGYEQYF
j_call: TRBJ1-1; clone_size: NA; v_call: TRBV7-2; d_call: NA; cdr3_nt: TGTGCCAGCAGCTTAGTGGCAGGGACGAACACTGAAGCTTTCTTT; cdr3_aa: CASSLVAGTNTEAFF
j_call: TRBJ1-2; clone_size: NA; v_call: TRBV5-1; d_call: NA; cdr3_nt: TGCGCCAGCAGCACTGACAGGACCTCTAACTATGGCTACACCTTC; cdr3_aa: CASSTDRTSNYGYTF
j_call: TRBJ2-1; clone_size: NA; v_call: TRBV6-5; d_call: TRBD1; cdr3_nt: TGTGCCAGCAGTGGGACAGGGCACAATGAGCAGTTCTTC; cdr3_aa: CASSGTGHNEQFF
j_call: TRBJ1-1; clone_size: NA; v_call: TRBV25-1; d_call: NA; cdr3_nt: TGTGCCAGCAGGGGGCAAGACACTGAAGCTTTCTTT; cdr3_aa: CASRGQDTEAFF
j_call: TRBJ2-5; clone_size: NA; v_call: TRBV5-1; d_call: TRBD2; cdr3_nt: TGCGCCAGCAGCTGGGGACTAGCGGAAGAGACCCAGTACTTC; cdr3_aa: CASSWGLAEETQYF
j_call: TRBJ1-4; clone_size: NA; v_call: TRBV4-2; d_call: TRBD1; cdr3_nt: TGTGCCAGCACCGGGACAGATAATGAAAAACTGTTTTTT; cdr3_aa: CASTGTDNEKLFF
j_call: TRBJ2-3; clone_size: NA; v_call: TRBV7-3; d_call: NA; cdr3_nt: TGTGCCAGCAGCTCGAGACAAACAGATACGCAGTATTTT; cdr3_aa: CASSSRQTDTQYF
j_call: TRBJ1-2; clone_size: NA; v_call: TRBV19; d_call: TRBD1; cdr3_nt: TGTGCCAGCCTGGGACAGAACTATGGCTACACCTTC; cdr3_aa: CASLGQNYGYTF
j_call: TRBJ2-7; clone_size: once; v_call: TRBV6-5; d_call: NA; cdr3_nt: TGTGCCAGCAGTTACTCGAGTAAGGGGCCTTCCTACGAGCAGTACTTC; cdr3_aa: CASSYSSKGPSYEQYF
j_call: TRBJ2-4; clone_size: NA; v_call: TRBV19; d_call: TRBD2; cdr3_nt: TGTGCCAGTACGCCTGGCGGTAGCGGGGCCAAAAACATTCAGTACTTC; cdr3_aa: CASTPGGSGAKNIQYF
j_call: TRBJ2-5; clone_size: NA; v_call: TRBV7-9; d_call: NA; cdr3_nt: TGTGCCAGCAGCCTCGGGGCCCTTCTTGGTGGGGAGACCCAGTACTTC; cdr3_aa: CASSLGALLGGETQYF
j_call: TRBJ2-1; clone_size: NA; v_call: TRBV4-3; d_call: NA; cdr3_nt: TGCGCCAGCAGCCAAGAGGGGGGGCCCCCGGGGAATGAGCAGTTCTTC; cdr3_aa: CASSQEGGPPGNEQFF
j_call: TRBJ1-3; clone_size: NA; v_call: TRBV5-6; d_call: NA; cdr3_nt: TGTGCCAGCAGCCTAGTGAACTGGGGGGTTGCTGGAAACACCATATATTTT; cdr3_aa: CASSLVNWGVAGNTIYF
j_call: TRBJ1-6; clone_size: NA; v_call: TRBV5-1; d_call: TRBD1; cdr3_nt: TGCGCCAGCAGCACACGGACAGGGCGATCAAGTTCACCCCTCCACTTT; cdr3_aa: CASSTRTGRSSSPLHF
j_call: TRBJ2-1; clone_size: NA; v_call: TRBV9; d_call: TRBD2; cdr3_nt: TGTGCCAGCAGCCCCTCAGGGGCGGGGGGGCGGAATGAGCAGTTCTTC; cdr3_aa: CASSPSGAGGRNEQFF
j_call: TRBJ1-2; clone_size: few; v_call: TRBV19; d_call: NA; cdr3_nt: TGTGCCACCCGAGTGGGGAACTATGGCTACACCTTC; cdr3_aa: CATRVGNYGYTF